This T cell receptor beta chain was recorded in a study of blood T cell repertoires in COVID-19. Study overall: T cells, B-cell-depleted T cells, or PBMCs supplied cDNA or gDNA.

The recovered donors of Cohort 3 showed two negative PCRs, clearance, or symptom resolution. The protocol was immunoSEQ multiplex PCR, while the TCRdb copy is restricted to in-frame clones and leaves out a portion. The table records about 200,000 clones, about 80% of them present only once. Germline V gives CDR1 SGDLS, CDR2 YYNGEE. Losses at the gene ends were 3 bases for V and 4 bases for J; bases not matched to a gene: 7. The CDR3 totals 15 residues. This TCR was recovered from a man aged 35 to 55 who had recovered from COVID-19. The chain carries TRBV9 and TRBJ1-3, with TRBD1 matching over 7 bases. The specimen sequenced was PBMCs or T cells enriched from blood (not recorded which). The CDR3 is CASSATGVGGNTIYF. The CDR3 nucleotides read TGTGCCAGCAGCGCAACAGGGGTGGGAGGAAACACCATATATTTT.